This entry lists 2 T cell receptor beta chains sequenced from one sample in a study of tumor-infiltrating lymphocytes in primary liver carcinoma. Joint extraction of RNA and DNA used about 17-32 mg of bulk tissue that was unsorted. TCR beta cDNA was made from 400 to 600 ng total RNA with a constant-region primer. Three rounds of nested multiplex PCR with slightly modified ARM-PCR produced TCR beta libraries. Investigators reported that the first two PCR rounds, at about 11 cycles each, used TRBV1-TRBV30 forward primers with a C-beta reverse primer. MiXCR, applied by TCRdb to the multiplex PCR reads, yields one record per CDR3 protein. The sample contains some 190,000 distinct CDR3 sequences, about 85% of which appear only once. The sample comprised tumor tissue from primary liver carcinoma. All receptors come from a man aged 35 to 55 with primary liver carcinoma and hepatitis B virus infection.

In the case of this clonotype: The conserved phenylalanine or tryptophan normally closing the CDR3 is absent here, so this likely arose from a read error. V gene TRBV7-9 combines with J gene TRBJ2-5; 8 bases line up with TRBD2. Germline V CDR1 and CDR2: SEHNR, FQNEAQ (reference sequence). V dropped 5 bases and J dropped 4; count of bases not matched to a gene: 6. CDR3 size: 14 residues. The CDR3 sequence is CASSGTSGLETQYS. The CDR3 nucleotides read TGTGCCAGCAGCGGGACTAGTGGACTAGAGACCCAGTACTCC.

The chain joins TRBV29-1 to TRBJ2-7; D unclear. CDR3 size: 14 residues. Germline V CDR1 and CDR2: SQVTM, ANQGSEA. Trimming shortened V by 1 base and J by 13 bases, and 23 bases separated the two germline ends. Here the CDR3 DNA reads TGCAGCGTTGAAGGTGTCAGACAAGGAGAGACCCAATACTTC. Amino acid sequence: CSVEGVRQGETQYF.